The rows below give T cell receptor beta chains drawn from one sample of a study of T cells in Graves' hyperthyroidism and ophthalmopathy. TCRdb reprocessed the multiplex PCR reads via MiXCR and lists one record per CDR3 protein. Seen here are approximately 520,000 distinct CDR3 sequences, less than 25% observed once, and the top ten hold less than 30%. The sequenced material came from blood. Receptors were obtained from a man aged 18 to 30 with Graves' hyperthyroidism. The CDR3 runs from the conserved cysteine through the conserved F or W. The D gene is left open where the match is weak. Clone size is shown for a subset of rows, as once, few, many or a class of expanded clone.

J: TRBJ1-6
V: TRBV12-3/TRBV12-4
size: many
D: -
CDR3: CASQSSGRRGKGSPLHF
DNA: TGTGCCAGCCAATCATCGGGGAGGAGAGGGAAAGGTTCACCCCTCCACTTT

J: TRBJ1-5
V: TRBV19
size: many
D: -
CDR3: CASSIDGGLNQPQHF
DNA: TGTGCCAGTAGTATAGACGGGGGCCTCAATCAGCCCCAGCATTTT

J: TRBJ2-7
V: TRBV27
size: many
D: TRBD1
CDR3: CASSLSAKDRVGEQYF
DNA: TGTGCCAGCAGTTTATCGGCAAAGGACAGGGTGGGTGAGCAGTACTTC

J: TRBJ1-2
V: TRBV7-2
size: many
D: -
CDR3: CASSKQGGSYGYTF
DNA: TGTGCCAGCAGCAAACAGGGAGGTAGCTATGGCTACACCTTC

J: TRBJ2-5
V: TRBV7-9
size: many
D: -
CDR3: CASSLEGQMGETQYF
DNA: TGTGCCAGCAGCTTGGAGGGGCAGATGGGGGAGACCCAGTACTTC

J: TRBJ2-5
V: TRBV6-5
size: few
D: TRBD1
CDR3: CASSYITGGGETQYF
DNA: TGTGCCAGCAGTTACATAACAGGGGGCGGTGAGACCCAGTACTTC

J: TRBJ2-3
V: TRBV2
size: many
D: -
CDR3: CANIQGTDTQYF
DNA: TGTGCCAACATTCAGGGAACAGATACGCAGTATTTT

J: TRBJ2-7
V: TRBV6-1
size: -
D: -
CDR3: CASSPRDTPRAQYF
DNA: TGTGCCAGCAGTCCCCGGGACACCCCAAGGGCGCAGTACTTC

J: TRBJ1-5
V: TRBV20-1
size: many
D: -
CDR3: CSARARDSGPGTQHF
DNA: TGCAGTGCTAGAGCCCGGGACTCTGGCCCAGGGACCCAGCATTTT

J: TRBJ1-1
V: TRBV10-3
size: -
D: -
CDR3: CAIRDSVNTEAFF
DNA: TGTGCCATCAGAGATTCTGTGAACACTGAAGCTTTCTTT

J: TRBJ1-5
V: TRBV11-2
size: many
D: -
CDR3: CASSLDPLQPQHF
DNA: TGTGCCAGCAGCTTAGATCCCCTTCAGCCCCAGCATTTT

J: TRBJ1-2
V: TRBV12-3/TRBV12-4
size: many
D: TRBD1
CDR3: CASSSTGGNYGYTF
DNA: TGTGCCAGCTCTTCCACAGGGGGAAACTATGGCTACACCTTC

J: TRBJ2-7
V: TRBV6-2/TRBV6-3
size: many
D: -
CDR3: CASSRDSLAYEQYF
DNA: TGTGCCAGCAGTCGTGACTCCCTCGCCTACGAGCAGTACTTC

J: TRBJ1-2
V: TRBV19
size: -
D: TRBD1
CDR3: CASSIEGGGFSYGYTF
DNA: TGTGCCAGTAGTATTGAAGGAGGGGGCTTCTCCTATGGCTACACCTTC

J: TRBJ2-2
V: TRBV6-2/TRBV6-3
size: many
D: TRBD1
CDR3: CASSSPGQDNTGELFF
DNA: TGTGCCAGCAGTTCGCCGGGACAGGACAACACCGGGGAGCTGTTTTTT

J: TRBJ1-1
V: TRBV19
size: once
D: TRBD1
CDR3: CASKAYGTGNTEAFF
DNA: TGTGCCAGTAAAGCTTATGGGACAGGGAACACTGAAGCTTTCTTT

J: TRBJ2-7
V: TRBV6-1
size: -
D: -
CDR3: CASIRLGPRGYEQYF
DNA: TGTGCCAGCATACGGCTGGGCCCGAGAGGGTACGAGCAGTACTTC

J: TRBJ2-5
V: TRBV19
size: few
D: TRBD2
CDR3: CASSSPRLGGAETQYF
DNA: TGTGCCAGTAGTTCTCCAAGACTGGGAGGGGCAGAGACCCAGTACTTC

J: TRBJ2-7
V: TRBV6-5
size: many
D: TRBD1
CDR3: CASWTGSSYEQYF
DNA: TGTGCCAGTTGGACAGGGTCTTCCTACGAGCAGTACTTC

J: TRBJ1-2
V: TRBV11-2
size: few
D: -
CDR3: CASSLDPTSYGYTF
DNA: TGTGCCAGCAGCTTAGATCCTACTAGCTATGGCTACACCTTC

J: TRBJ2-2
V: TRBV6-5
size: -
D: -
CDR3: CASSSNLAGELFF
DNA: TGTGCAAGCAGTTCAAATCTAGCCGGGGAGCTGTTTTTT

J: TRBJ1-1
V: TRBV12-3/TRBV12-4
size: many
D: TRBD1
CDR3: CASSSWTGGLENTEAFF
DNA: TGTGCCAGCAGTTCATGGACAGGGGGCCTTGAGAACACTGAAGCTTTCTTT

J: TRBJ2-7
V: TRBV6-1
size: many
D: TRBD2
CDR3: CASSAFGLDIMDEQYF
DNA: TGTGCCAGCAGTGCCTTCGGACTAGATATCATGGACGAGCAGTACTTC

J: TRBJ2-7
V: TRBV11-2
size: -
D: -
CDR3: CASSLDFLEQYF
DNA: TGTGCCAGCAGCTTAGATTTCTTAGAGCAGTACTTC